The present T cell receptor (beta chain) was sequenced within a study of beta chain features in type 1 diabetes. Study-wide findings and caveats: The naive, central memory and Treg TCRB repertoires looked more alike in patients than they did in healthy donors. The study found fewer insertions and more deletions at VDJ junctions in type 1 diabetes patients. All four CD4+ subsets from Type 1 diabetes patients carried moderately but significantly shorter TCRB CDR3s.

What was sequenced were expressed TCRB transcripts, since all of the isolated RNA had been reverse transcribed. Each sample of naive, central memory or regulatory T cells had, on average, about 3.57 million reads. Profiling relied on immunoSEQ multiplex PCR, and the TCRdb table lists in-frame clones only, not all of them. The repertoire has around 320,000 clones, approximately 15% of them found once; the top ten carry approximately 7%. Germline assignment: CDR1 KGHSH and CDR2 LQKENI. The CDR3 runs 14 residues. V was shortened by 3 bases and J by 0 bases, with 5 bases between the two germline ends. This clone was counted between two and nine times. Its antigen is as yet unknown.

Specimen: central memory CD4+ T cells from blood. This sequence joins TRBV18 and TRBJ1-4; no firm D call. This receptor was obtained from a young man in good health. In nucleotides, the CDR3 is TGTGCCAGCTCACCGCTTGCAACTAATGAAAAACTGTTTTTT. This translates into CASSPLATNEKLFF.